This paragraph reports one T cell receptor beta chain. Measured with immunoSEQ multiplex PCR; TCRdb has only the in-frame clones, and not every one. The sample includes roughly 86,000 clones, around four fifths of them seen just once. From germline, CDR1 is SNHLY and CDR2 FYNNEI. Trimming left V 8 bases short and J 4 bases short, with 14 bases between. The CDR3 consists of 13 residues. These data are taken from a study of blood T cell repertoires in COVID-19. The chain links TRBV2 to TRBJ1-1, with D possibly TRBD1 on 6 matching bases. This sequence originates from a man aged 45-65 years with acute or convalescent COVID-19. The sample consisted of peripheral blood. The CDR3 sequence: CASSAGVSTEAFF. The CDR3 nucleotides are TGTGCCAGCTCCGCAGGGGTTTCCACTGAAGCTTTCTTT.